The present T cell receptor (beta chain) was sequenced within a study of T cell repertoires in cytomegalovirus infection. Study context: CMV infection together with matching HLA type was indicated by public TCR beta signatures.

The CDR3 runs 17 residues. J was trimmed by 4 bases and V by 2 bases; bases with no gene match: 3. Germline V gene sequence: CDR1 SEHNR, CDR2 FQNEAQ (reference sequence). TCRdb used MiXCR to reprocess the reads, holding one entry per CDR3 protein. The table lists around 530,000 distinct CDR3 sequences, less than 30% of them singletons. Comments on this clonotype: What it binds is unknown.

Study-level results: HLA-C-restricted TCR beta clonotypes specific for CMV led the ex vivo response. Summed frequency of shared TCR beta families picked out CMV carriers who also had the relevant HLA.

The chain carries TRBV7-9 and TRBJ2-3, with TRBD2 matching over 16 bases. The clonotype was recovered from a human donor in good health (CMV status not recorded). Some clones in this sample may be carry-over from other donors' samples. Sample: PBMCs. CDR3 in DNA: TGTGCCAGCAGCTTAAGGGGACTAGCGGGAGGGTCAGATACGCAGTATTTT. Its protein product is CASSLRGLAGGSDTQYF. Full variable domain (outside the CDR3, taken from reference TRBV7-9 and TRBJ2-3): DTGVSQNPRHKITKRGQNVTFRCDPISEHNRLYWYRQTLGQGPEFLTYFQNEAQLEKSRLLSDRFSAERPKGSFSTLEIQRTEQGDSAMYLCASSLRGLAGGSDTQYFGPGTRLTVL.